This T cell receptor (beta chain) came from a study of cytomegalovirus exposure and HLA in healthy donors. This clone was observed a handful of times. The PCR ran on 60 Vbeta and 13 Jbeta primers. Measured with immunoSEQ multiplex PCR; TCRdb has only the in-frame clones, and not every one. This table has about 150,000 clones, roughly 78% appearing once. Germline assignment: CDR1 MNHEY and CDR2 SVGAGI. The CDR3 covers 14 residues. Trimming pared 8 bases from V and 3 bases from J, leaving 13 bases between. This receptor was identified in a woman between 50 and 59 years old in good health and CMV-seropositive. Sequencing was done on a sample of PBMCs. V is TRBV6-5 and J is TRBJ1-4; D call uncertain. Here the CDR3 reads CASGPSAANEKLFF. The CDR3 bases are TGTGCCAGCGGTCCCAGCGCGGCTAATGAAAAACTGTTTTTT.